This passage covers 7 T cell receptor beta chains from one sample sequenced in a study of CD8 T cells in ankylosing spondylitis. MiXCR, run by TCRdb on the 5' RACE reads, gives a single entry per CDR3 protein. Among around 300,000 distinct CDR3 sequences, roughly 14% were seen once, and the ten largest hold less than 1.1%. The sample consisted of blood, either unsorted or a sorted T cell fraction (not recorded which). The receptors stem from a male donor with ankylosing spondylitis or in good health (not recorded which).

The rearrangement uses TRBV9 and TRBJ1-1, with a weak D call TRBD1 (5 bases). This CDR3 has 15 residues. The germline V gene encodes CDR1 SGDLS and CDR2 YYNGEE. The V end was cut by 0 bases, the J end by 6 bases, with 15 bases between. For the CDR3, the DNA is TGTGCCAGCAGCGTAGGAGATGGGATAGGGGCTGAAGCTTTCTTT. This translates into CASSVGDGIGAEAFF.

The genes are TRBV20-1 and TRBJ1-3; a weak D match, TRBD1 (5 bases). The CDR3 is 16 residues long. CDR1 is DFQATT, CDR2 SNEGSKA, per germline (reference sequence). V was pared by 3 bases and J by 2 bases, with 17 bases between. The CDR3 reads CSASRNAGGTGNTIYF. In nucleotides, the CDR3 is TGCAGTGCTAGTAGGAACGCGGGGGGTACTGGAAACACCATATATTTT.

The chain employs TRBV11-3 and TRBJ1-1; perhaps TRBD1 as D (6 bases). Germline V gene sequence: CDR1 SGHNT, CDR2 YENEEA. The CDR3 consists of 16 residues. V lost 5 bases to trimming and J lost 3 bases, with 19 bases between them. The DNA for the CDR3 is TGTGCCAGCAGCCGGGGGGGCCGGTTTAGAGACACTGAAGCTTTCTTT. This gives the protein CASSRGGRFRDTEAFF. Full variable domain (missing parts from reference TRBV11-3 and TRBJ1-1): EAGVVQSPRYKIIEKKQPVAFWCNPISGHNTLYWYLQNLGQGPELLIRYENEEAVDDSQLPKDRFSAERLKGVDSTLKIQPAELGDSAVYLCASSRGGRFRDTEAFFGQGTRLTVV.

At least ten counts were recorded for this clonotype. For the CDR3, the DNA is TGTGCCAGCAGCTTGATACAGGGGAACACTGAAGCTTTCTTT. This translates into CASSLIQGNTEAFF. This rearrangement joins TRBV5-5 to TRBJ1-1; weak D call: TRBD1 (6 bases). This CDR3 contains 14 residues. Germline CDR1 SGHKS, CDR2 YYEKEE (reference sequence). V lost 1 base, J lost 1 base, and 8 bases lay in between.

Only a few counts were recorded for this clonotype. One junction end does not reproduce the germline sequence, and a read error may be involved. The J gene is TRBJ2-7, the V gene TRBV11-3; D might be TRBD1 (5 bases). The CDR3 totals 15 residues. CDR1 is SGHNT and CDR2 is YENEEA in the germline V gene. This chain's CDR3 is CASTLTPMDISEQYF. The CDR3, as DNA: TGTGCCAGCACCTTAACCCCAATGGACATAAGCGAGCAGTACTTC.

The chain has TRBV19 and TRBJ1-3, with 10 bases aligning to TRBD1. Germline V gives CDR1 LNHDA, CDR2 SQIVND (reference sequence). The CDR3 is 14 amino acids. With 9 bases clipped from V and 5 bases from J, the junction kept 7 bases outside the gene matches. For the CDR3, the DNA is TGTGCCAGCCGGGACAGGGGTACAAGAAACACCATATATTTT. It encodes CASRDRGTRNTIYF.

Many counts were recorded for this clonotype. The chain has TRBV25-1 and TRBJ2-5; D gene uncertain. This CDR3 region has 13 residues. CDR1 MGHDK and CDR2 SYGVNS come from the germline V gene. Trimming stripped 4 bases from V and 0 bases from J, with 6 bases between. The CDR3 DNA follows: TGTGCCAGCAGTGTGGAATACCAAGAGACCCAGTACTTC. This translates into CASSVEYQETQYF.